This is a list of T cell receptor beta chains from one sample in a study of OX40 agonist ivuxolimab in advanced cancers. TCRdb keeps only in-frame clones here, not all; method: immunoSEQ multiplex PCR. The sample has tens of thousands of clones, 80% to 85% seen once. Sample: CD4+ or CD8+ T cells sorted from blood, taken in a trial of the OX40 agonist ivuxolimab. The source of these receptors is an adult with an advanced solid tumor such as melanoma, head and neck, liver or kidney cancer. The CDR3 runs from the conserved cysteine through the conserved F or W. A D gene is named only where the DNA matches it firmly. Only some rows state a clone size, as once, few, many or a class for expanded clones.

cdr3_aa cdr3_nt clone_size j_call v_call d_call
CASSQDLGAGGPYTGELFF TGTGCCAGCAGCCAAGATTTGGGAGCGGGAGGGCCATACACCGGGGAGCTGTTTTTT NA TRBJ2-2 TRBV4-2 TRBD2
CASSQDRITQYF TGTGCCAGCAGCCAAGACCGGATTACGCAGTATTTT NA TRBJ2-3 TRBV14 NA
CASSFGFQATSLAKNIQYF TGTGCCAGCAGCTTCGGGTTTCAGGCTACATCCCTAGCCAAAAACATTCAGTACTTC few TRBJ2-4 TRBV7-8 NA
CAWRGLSSYNEQFF TGTGCCTGGAGGGGGTTAAGCTCCTACAATGAGCAGTTCTTC NA TRBJ2-1 TRBV30 NA
CASSLASGSSDTQYF TGTGCCAGCAGCTTGGCCAGCGGGAGTTCAGATACGCAGTATTTT once TRBJ2-3 TRBV5-4 TRBD2
CATSPQRVGSYEQYF TGTGCCACCAGCCCCCAGCGGGTGGGCTCCTACGAGCAGTACTTC NA TRBJ2-7 TRBV15 NA
CASSLLGQGRNTGELFF TGTGCCAGCAGTTTGCTCGGACAGGGACGTAACACCGGGGAGCTGTTTTTT NA TRBJ2-2 TRBV27 TRBD1
CASTQLGRWEKLFF TGTGCCAGCACCCAATTGGGTCGGTGGGAAAAACTGTTTTTT NA TRBJ1-4 TRBV28 NA
CASSQGNSGAGNTIYF TGCGCCAGCAGCCAAGGGAATTCCGGCGCTGGAAACACCATATATTTT once TRBJ1-3 TRBV4-1 NA
CASRGLAGGETQYF TGTGCCAGCAGGGGACTAGCGGGGGGGGAGACCCAGTACTTC NA TRBJ2-5 TRBV2 TRBD2
CASSEVGYGEGALLYGNTIYF TGTGCCAGCAGTGAAGTCGGCTACGGGGAGGGGGCCCTTTTATATGGAAACACCATATATTTT NA TRBJ1-3 TRBV2 TRBD1
CASSPSGQGDGYTF TGTGCCAGCTCACCGTCAGGACAGGGGGATGGCTACACCTTC NA TRBJ1-2 TRBV18 TRBD1
CASSLDRGGRVAEQFF TGTGCCAGCAGCTTAGATCGGGGGGGGAGGGTCGCTGAGCAGTTCTTC NA TRBJ2-1 TRBV7-6 TRBD2
CASSQVASSGRGNTQYF TGCGCCAGCAGCCAAGTGGCGTCTAGCGGGAGGGGGAATACGCAGTATTTT NA TRBJ2-3 TRBV4-3 TRBD2
CASSLGQTTDTQYF TGTGCCAGCAGCTTGGGACAAACCACAGATACGCAGTATTTT NA TRBJ2-3 TRBV7-6 NA
CSVEDQGAFGYTF TGCAGCGTTGAAGATCAGGGGGCGTTTGGCTACACCTTC NA TRBJ1-2 TRBV29-1 TRBD1
CASSGGKTGTPRSNEQFF TGCGCCAGCAGCGGGGGGAAAACAGGGACCCCCCGATCGAATGAGCAGTTCTTC NA TRBJ2-1 TRBV5-1 NA
CASSQDPTEPYEQYF TGTGCCAGCAGTCAAGACCCGACAGAACCCTACGAGCAGTACTTC NA TRBJ2-7 TRBV5-4 NA
CASSHLGQVYGYTF TGCGCCAGCAGCCATCTCGGACAGGTCTATGGCTACACCTTC many TRBJ1-2 TRBV4-1 TRBD1
CASSSYGTGDEKLFF TGTGCCAGCAGCTCTTACGGGACAGGCGACGAAAAACTGTTTTTT NA TRBJ1-4 TRBV11-1 TRBD1
CASSSSRTSARAGEQYF TGTGCCAGCAGCTCCTCCCGGACTAGCGCGAGAGCCGGGGAGCAGTACTTC NA TRBJ2-7 TRBV7-3 TRBD2
CASSLSGLATSSTDTQYF TGCGCCAGCAGCTTGTCGGGACTAGCGACCTCTAGCACAGATACGCAGTATTTT NA TRBJ2-3 TRBV5-1 TRBD2
CASSPHLSGGGDPSGYTF TGTGCCAGCAGCCCCCACCTCTCCGGGGGGGGCGACCCCTCTGGCTACACCTTC NA TRBJ1-2 TRBV9 NA
CASSSPAGSTQPQHF TGTGCCAGCTCCTCCCCGGCGGGATCAACTCAGCCCCAGCATTTT NA TRBJ1-5 TRBV28 NA
CASSPPTGGGRYGYTF TGTGCCAGCAGTCCCCCTACAGGGGGGGGTCGCTATGGCTACACCTTC NA TRBJ1-2 TRBV28 TRBD1
CAWTVGETQYF TGTGCCTGGACGGTGGGTGAGACCCAGTACTTC NA TRBJ2-5 TRBV30 NA
CASSLTRQETQYF TGTGCCAGCAGCTTAACGAGGCAAGAGACCCAGTACTTC NA TRBJ2-5 TRBV7-3 NA
CASSLGTGGTPYMGNTEAFF TGTGCCAGTAGTCTGGGGACAGGGGGAACCCCCTACATGGGGAACACTGAAGCTTTCTTT NA TRBJ1-1 TRBV19 TRBD1
CASRAGLKGETQYF TGTGCCAGCAGAGCCGGGCTAAAGGGCGAGACCCAGTACTTC NA TRBJ2-5 TRBV6-6 NA
CASTSSGAASSYNEQFF TGTGCCAGCACCTCATCGGGCGCGGCCAGCTCCTACAATGAGCAGTTCTTC NA TRBJ2-1 TRBV28 NA
CASSQDLGGSGSPLHF TGTGCCAGCAGCCAAGATCTAGGGGGATCTGGTTCACCCCTCCACTTT NA TRBJ1-6 TRBV4-2 NA
CASSMGMLGAEAFF TGTGCCAGTAGTATGGGCATGTTGGGCGCTGAAGCTTTCTTT NA TRBJ1-1 TRBV19 NA
CASSEQGPEFYTQYF TGTGCCAGCAGTGAACAGGGGCCCGAATTTTATACGCAGTATTTT few TRBJ2-3 TRBV2 NA
CATSRGTSAAYEQYF TGTGCCACCAGCAGAGGGACCTCAGCAGCTTACGAGCAGTACTTC NA TRBJ2-7 TRBV15 NA
CAWSATSGSAETQYF TGTGCCTGGAGTGCGACTAGCGGGAGTGCAGAGACCCAGTACTTC NA TRBJ2-5 TRBV30 TRBD2
CASSLGGTMNTEAFF TGCGCCAGCAGCTTGGGGGGGACCATGAACACTGAAGCTTTCTTT NA TRBJ1-1 TRBV5-1 NA
CASSYSGGAAYNEQFF TGTGCCAGCAGTTACAGCGGGGGGGCCGCGTACAATGAGCAGTTCTTC NA TRBJ2-1 TRBV6-5 TRBD2
CASSHDSQETQYF TGTGCCAGCAGTCACGACAGCCAAGAGACCCAGTACTTC NA TRBJ2-5 TRBV2 NA
CASSSSRDRVITGELFF TGTGCCAGCAGCTCTAGCCGGGACAGGGTTATAACCGGGGAGCTGTTTTTT NA TRBJ2-2 TRBV7-3 TRBD1